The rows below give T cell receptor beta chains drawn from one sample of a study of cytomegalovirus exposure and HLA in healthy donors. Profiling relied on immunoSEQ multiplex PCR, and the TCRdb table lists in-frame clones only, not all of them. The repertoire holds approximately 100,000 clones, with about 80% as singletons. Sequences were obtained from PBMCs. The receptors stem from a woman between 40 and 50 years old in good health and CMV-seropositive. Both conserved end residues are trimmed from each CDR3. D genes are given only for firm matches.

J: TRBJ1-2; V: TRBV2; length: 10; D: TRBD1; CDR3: ASRQGGYGYT
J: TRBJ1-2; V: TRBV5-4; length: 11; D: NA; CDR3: ASSLVTVYGYT
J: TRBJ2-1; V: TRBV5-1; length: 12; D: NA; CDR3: ASSLDSLYNEQF
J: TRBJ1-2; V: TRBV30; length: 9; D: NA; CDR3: AWSVSAGLT
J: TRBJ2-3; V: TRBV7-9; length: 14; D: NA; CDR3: ASSPTGTQHTDTQY
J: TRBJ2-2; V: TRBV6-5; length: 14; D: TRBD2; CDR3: ASSSRTSGPTGELF
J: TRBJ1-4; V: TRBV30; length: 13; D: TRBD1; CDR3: AWSPSGTGYGKLF
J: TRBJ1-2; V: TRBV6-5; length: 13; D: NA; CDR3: ASSSLGGVGYGYT
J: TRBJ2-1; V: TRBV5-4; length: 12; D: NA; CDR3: ASSLAPSHNEQF
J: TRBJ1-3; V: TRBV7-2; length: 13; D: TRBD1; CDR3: ASRLGGRSGNTIY
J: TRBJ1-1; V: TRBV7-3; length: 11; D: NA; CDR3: ASSLLADTEAF
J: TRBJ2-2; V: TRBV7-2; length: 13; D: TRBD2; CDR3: AGGPRGGRTGELF
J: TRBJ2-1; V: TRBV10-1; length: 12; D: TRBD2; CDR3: ASSDHLAGNEQF
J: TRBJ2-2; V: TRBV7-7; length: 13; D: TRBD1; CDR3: ASSPGQMNTGELF
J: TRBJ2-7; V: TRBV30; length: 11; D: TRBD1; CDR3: ARSGTGGLEQY
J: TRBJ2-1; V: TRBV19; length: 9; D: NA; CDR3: ASSPGNEQF
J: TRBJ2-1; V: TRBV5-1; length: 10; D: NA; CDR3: ASSGESNEQF
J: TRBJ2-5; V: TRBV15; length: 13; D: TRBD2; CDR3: ATSREAGEVETQY
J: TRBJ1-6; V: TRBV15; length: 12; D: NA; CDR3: ATSSPGMNSPLH
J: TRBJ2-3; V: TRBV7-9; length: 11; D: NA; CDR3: ASSSVGTDTQY
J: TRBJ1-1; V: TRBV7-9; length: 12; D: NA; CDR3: ASSQLTGNTEAF
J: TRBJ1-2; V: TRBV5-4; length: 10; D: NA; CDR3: ASSRGGDGYT
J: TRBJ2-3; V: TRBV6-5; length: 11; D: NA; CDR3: ASSYLRTDTQY
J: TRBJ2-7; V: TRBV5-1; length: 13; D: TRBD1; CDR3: ASSTGTARPYEQY
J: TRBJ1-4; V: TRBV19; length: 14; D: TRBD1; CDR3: ASSTHRDSLNEKLF
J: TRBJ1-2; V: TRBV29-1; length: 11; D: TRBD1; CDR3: SVDTGGSYGYT
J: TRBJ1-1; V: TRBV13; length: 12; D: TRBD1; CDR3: ASSLTGGYTEAF
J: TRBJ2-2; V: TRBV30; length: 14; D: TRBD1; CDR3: AWQRQGLSGTGELF
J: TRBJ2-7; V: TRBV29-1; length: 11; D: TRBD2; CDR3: SGRLAGGDEQY
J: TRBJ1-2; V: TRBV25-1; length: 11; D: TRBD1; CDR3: ASSVAGGYGYT
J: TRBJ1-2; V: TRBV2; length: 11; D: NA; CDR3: ASTYRDIYGYT
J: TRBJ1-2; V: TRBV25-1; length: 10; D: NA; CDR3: ASPDTNYGYT
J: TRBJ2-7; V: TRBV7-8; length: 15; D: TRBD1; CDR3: ASSLALFGQGSYEQY
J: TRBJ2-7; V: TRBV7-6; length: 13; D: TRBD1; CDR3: ASSKGQGANYEQY
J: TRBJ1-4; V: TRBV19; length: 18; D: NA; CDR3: ASSITPQLLALETNEKLF
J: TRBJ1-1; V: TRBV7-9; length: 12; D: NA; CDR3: ASSLEGGNTEAF
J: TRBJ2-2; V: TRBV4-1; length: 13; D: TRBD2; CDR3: ASRSGAPDTGELF
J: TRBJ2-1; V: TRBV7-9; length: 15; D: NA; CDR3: ASSPAPGSDTYNEQF
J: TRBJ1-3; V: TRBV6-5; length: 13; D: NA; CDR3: ASSYRVDSGNTIY
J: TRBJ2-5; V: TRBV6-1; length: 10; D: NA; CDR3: ASSGQLETQY
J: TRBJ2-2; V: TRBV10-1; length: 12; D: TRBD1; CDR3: ASSWTGGTGELF
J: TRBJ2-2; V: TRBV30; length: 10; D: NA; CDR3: ARPGNTGELF
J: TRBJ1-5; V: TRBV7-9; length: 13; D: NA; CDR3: ASSPPGGSNQPQH
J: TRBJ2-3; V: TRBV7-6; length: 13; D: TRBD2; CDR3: ASSLGAGGTDTQY
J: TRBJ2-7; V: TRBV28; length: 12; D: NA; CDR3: ASSVVAVSYEQY
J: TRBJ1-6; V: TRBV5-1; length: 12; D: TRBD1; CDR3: ASSLTGGDSPLH
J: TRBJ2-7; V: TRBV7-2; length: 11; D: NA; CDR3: ASSTSVPYEQY
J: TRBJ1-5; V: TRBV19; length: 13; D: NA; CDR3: ASSNFARSNQPQH
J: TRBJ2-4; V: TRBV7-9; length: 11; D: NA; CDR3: ASLRDTQNIQY